One sample yielded the 24 T cell receptor beta chains listed below, sequenced in a study of tumor-infiltrating lymphocytes in primary liver carcinoma. Production of TCR beta cDNA used approximately 0.45 ug total RNA together with a constant-region primer. TCR beta libraries came from three nested multiplex PCR rounds using slightly modified ARM-PCR. TRBV1-TRBV30 forward primers and a C-beta reverse primer were used in the first two PCR rounds, which each ran for approximately 11 cycles. TCRdb reprocessed the multiplex PCR reads with MiXCR, giving one entry per CDR3 protein. Of fewer than 350,000 distinct CDR3 sequences in the sample, roughly two thirds are singletons; the top ten hold about 8.4%. For blood RNA, unsorted whole blood served as the source, and germline DNA was extracted too. Sequenced sample: peripheral blood. These receptors came from a middle-aged man with primary liver carcinoma and hepatitis B virus infection.

For this clonotype: Since no conserved phenylalanine or tryptophan closes the CDR3, a read error is the likely cause. Here the CDR3 DNA reads TGTGCCAGCACCGCTGCCCTGGGCTCTCTACGTGAAAAACTGTTTCTT. Translated: CASTAALGSLREKLFL. This chain connects TRBV6-1 to TRBJ1-4; D call uncertain. From germline, CDR1 is MNHNS and CDR2 SASEGT. This CDR3 is built from 16 residues. The germline V and J ends were trimmed by 7 bases and 7 bases, with 22 bases remaining between them.

The gene calls are TRBV6-6 and TRBJ1-1, with TRBD1 as a possible D gene (5 bases). This CDR3 is built from 12 residues. Per the germline V gene, CDR1 is MNHNY and CDR2 is SVGAGI (reference sequence). The CDR3 here is CVGGIGNTEAFF. CDR3 coding DNA: TGTGTCGGGGGAATAGGGAACACTGAAGCTTTCTTT.

Details on this clonotype: A clone one base away is much larger, so this may be a read error. The V call is TRBV6-2 or TRBV6-3, the J call TRBJ2-3; the D gene is possibly TRBD1 (6 bases). Germline V gives CDR1 MNHEY, CDR2 SVGEGT. The CDR3 runs 14 residues. DNA for the CDR3: TGTGTCAGCACTCTAACAGGGAACACAGATACGCAGTATTTT. Its protein product is CVSTLTGNTDTQYF.

As to this clonotype: The conserved phenylalanine or tryptophan is not found at the CDR3 terminus, so this likely reflects a read error. This rearrangement joins TRBV5-4 to TRBJ2-7, with 10 bases aligning to TRBD2. Germline CDR1 and CDR2: SGHNT and YYREEE (reference sequence). CDR3 size: 15 residues. In DNA, the CDR3 is TGTACCAGCAGCTTGTCAGCGGGAGGGATTTACGAGCAGTACTTA. It is translated as CTSSLSAGGIYEQYL.

Remarks on this clonotype: A much larger clone lies one base from this, so it may be a read error. The V and J genes are TRBV6-1 and TRBJ2-7, with D unclear. Trimming removed 7 bases at V and 4 bases at J, with 11 bases between. CDR1 and CDR2 (germline): MNHNS, SASEGT. The CDR3 is 12 residues long. The CDR3 bases are TGTGCCAGCACTCGCGGCAGGTACGAGCAGTACTTC. Translating it yields CASTRGRYEQYF.

Comments on this clonotype: Being one base from a much bigger clone, this may be a read error. V usage is TRBV6-2 or TRBV6-3 and J usage is TRBJ2-1; TRBD2 matches 15 bases. Germline lookup yields CDR1 MNHEY and CDR2 SVGEGT. The CDR3 sequence is 18 residues long. CDR3 DNA: TGTGCCAGCAGTCCCCGGACTAGCGGGAGGGGAGTAATGGATGAGCTGTTCTTC. Its translation is CASSPRTSGRGVMDELFF.

A word on this clonotype: A much larger clone sits a single nucleotide away, making a read error possible. This chain links TRBV11-2 with TRBJ2-5; unclear D gene. CDR3 size: 12 residues. Deletions cut 1 base from V and 6 bases from J, with 6 bases between. Germline CDR1 SGHAT, CDR2 FQNNGV. The CDR3 coding sequence is TGTGCCAGCAGCTTAGCTCCGAAGACCCAGTACTTC. This translates into CASSLAPKTQYF.

The chain employs TRBV4-1 and TRBJ2-1; 7 nucleotides align to TRBD2. V lost 1 base to trimming and J lost 15 bases; unmatched junction nucleotides: 15. Per germline, CDR1 MGHRA and CDR2 YSYEKL. This CDR3 spans 15 amino acids. In DNA, the CDR3 is TGCGCCAGCAGCCAAGGGGAGGGCCTTCCTAATAGTCCGTTCTTC. This codes for CASSQGEGLPNSPFF.

The genes are TRBV11-3 and TRBJ2-2, with 8 bases that match TRBD1. Germline V gives CDR1 SGHNT, CDR2 YENEEA. J lost 4 bases, V lost 5 bases, and 12 bases had no gene match. CDR3 length: 17 residues. The CDR3 sequence is CASSTWTGTGTTGELFF. The CDR3 nucleotides are TGTGCCAGCAGCACTTGGACAGGGACGGGGACCACCGGGGAGCTGTTTTTT.

Points on this clonotype: No conserved phenylalanine or tryptophan is present at the end of the CDR3, so a read error is the likely explanation. The chain uses TRBV25-1 and TRBJ1-2; D gene unclear. The CDR3 is 12 residues long. V lost 3 bases and J 3 bases, leaving 5 bases between the germline ends. Germline V gives CDR1 MGHDK, CDR2 SYGVNS. The CDR3 reads CASSERDYGYTL. The CDR3 DNA sequence: TGTGCCAGCAGTGAGCGGGACTATGGCTACACCCTC.

Turning to this clonotype: A much larger clone differs from this one at a single base, so this may be a read error. The chain is built from TRBV10-3 and TRBJ2-7; 7 bases are shared with TRBD2. CDR3 length: 13 amino acids. CDR1 is ENHRY, CDR2 SYGVKD, per germline. The junction had 13 bases not matched to a gene; V was cut back by 8 bases and J by 9 bases. The CDR3 DNA follows: TGTGCCATCGCAAGTTTGGGGGAGGGCGGGCAGTACTTC. It specifies CAIASLGEGGQYF.

The J gene is TRBJ2-3, the V gene TRBV29-1, with D perhaps TRBD2 (6 bases). The V end lost 6 bases, the J end lost 2 bases, and 15 bases lay between the germline ends. Germline values: CDR1 SQVTM, CDR2 ANQGSEA. This CDR3 is built from 14 residues. For the CDR3, the DNA is TGCAGCGTCGCGCTAGCGAGAGTCACAGATACGCAGTATTTT. Translating it yields CSVALARVTDTQYF.

Concerning this clonotype: One end of the junction fails to match germline, which may point to a read error. The chain links TRBV11-3 to TRBJ1-5; D ambiguous. Germline values: CDR1 SGHNT, CDR2 YENEEA. The CDR3 has 17 amino acids. CDR3 residues: CASTRQGGNGDNQSQHF. The CDR3 DNA reads as TGTGCCAGCACCAGACAAGGAGGGAATGGAGACAATCAGTCCCAGCATTTT.

This clonotype has more than one count but fewer than ten. This chain uses TRBV14 with TRBJ2-1, with D possibly called TRBD1 or TRBD2 (5 bases each). Between the trimmed V and J ends, which lost 3 bases and 4 bases, there was a span of 10 bases. Germline assignment: CDR1 SGHDN and CDR2 FVKESK. The CDR3 spans 14 residues. In DNA form, the CDR3 reads TGTGCCAGCAGCCATAGGGACGGATACAATGAGCAGTTCTTC. Translated: CASSHRDGYNEQFF.

Turning to this clonotype: It may be a read error: a sequence one base away is much more abundant. V usage is TRBV6-2 or TRBV6-3 and J usage is TRBJ2-4, with unresolved D. CDR3 length equals 14 residues. Germline CDR1 and CDR2: MNHEY and SVGEGT. This CDR3 reads CAISLSLAKNIQYF. The DNA of the CDR3 is TGTGCCATCAGTCTCTCCCTCGCCAAAAACATTCAGTACTTC.

In regard to this clonotype: A single base separates this from a much larger clone, so it may be a read error. The rearrangement links TRBV29-1 to TRBJ1-3; D may be TRBD1 (5 bases). The CDR3 extends over 13 amino acids. Per the germline V gene, CDR1 is SQVTM and CDR2 is ANQGSEA. CDR3 nucleotides: TGCAGCGCCTGGGGGGGTTCTGGAAACACCGTATATTTT. It encodes CSAWGGSGNTVYF.

A remark on this clonotype: A much larger clone sits a single nucleotide away, making a read error possible. The conserved phenylalanine or tryptophan normally closing the CDR3 is absent here, so this likely arose from a read error. This chain uses TRBV6-2 or TRBV6-3 with TRBJ1-5; 10 bases map to TRBD1. The J segment lost 3 bases and the V segment lost 6 bases, leaving 8 bases of the junction unmatched. Germline lookup yields CDR1 MNHEY and CDR2 SVGEGT. The CDR3 has 16 amino acids. The CDR3 loop reads CASRSTGTGANQPQHL. DNA for the CDR3: TGTGCCAGCAGGTCCACCGGGACAGGGGCCAATCAGCCCCAGCATCTT.

This clonotype has ten or more counts. V and J are TRBV29-1 and TRBJ2-3; unclear D gene. In germline, CDR1 is SQVTM, CDR2 ANQGSEA. The CDR3 length is 11 residues. V lost 3 bases to trimming and J lost 4 bases, with 5 bases between them. The CDR3 DNA follows: TGCAGCGTTGAGTGGGCAGATACGCAGTATTTT. This gives the protein CSVEWADTQYF.

A word on this clonotype: Since the CDR3 does not end with the conserved phenylalanine or tryptophan, this likely comes from a read error. V usage is TRBV10-2 and J usage is TRBJ2-3; 7 nucleotides align to TRBD2. Germline CDR1 and CDR2: WSHSY and SAAADI. The CDR3 extends over 15 amino acids. CDR3 protein: CASRPTSSRADTQYS. The CDR3 DNA is TGTGCCAGCAGGCCGACTAGCAGTAGGGCAGATACGCAGTATTCT.

As regards this clonotype: One base away lies a much larger clone, so this may be a sequencing read error. The V call is TRBV4-1, the J call TRBJ2-7; 13 nucleotides match TRBD2. CDR3 length: 19 residues. CDR1 MGHRA and CDR2 YSYEKL come from the germline V gene. Unmatched junction bases numbered 16, after V lost 3 bases and J lost 5 bases. CDR3 nucleotides: TGCGCCAGCAGCCATGATACGGCGGGACTAGCGGGGATAGGAGACGAGCAGTACTTC. This translates into CASSHDTAGLAGIGDEQYF.

Turning to this clonotype: The conserved phenylalanine or tryptophan normally closing the CDR3 is absent here, so this likely arose from a read error. J is TRBJ2-2 and V is TRBV6-5; 11 nucleotides agree with TRBD1. From germline, CDR1 is MNHEY and CDR2 SVGAGI. This CDR3 comprises 15 residues. Trimming removed 7 bases from V and 5 bases from J; junction bases left unmatched: 6. This CDR3 reads CASTGDRGETGELFL. The DNA of the CDR3 is TGTGCCAGCACCGGGGACAGGGGGGAAACCGGGGAGCTGTTTCTT.

Turning to this clonotype: This may come from a read error, since a much larger clone is one base off. The gene calls are TRBV5-5 and TRBJ2-1; 7 nucleotides align to TRBD2. This CDR3 contains 12 residues. CDR1 is SGHKS and CDR2 is YYEKEE in the germline V gene (reference sequence). The V segment lost 6 bases and the J segment 9 bases; nucleotides outside the gene matches: 6. As DNA, the CDR3 is TGTGCCAGCAACACCGCTAGCGGTGAGCAGTTCTTC. Its translation: CASNTASGEQFF. The full variable domain, its missing parts supplied by reference TRBV5-5 and TRBJ2-1, is DAGVTQSPTHLIKTRGQQVTLRCSPISGHKSVSWYQQVLGQGPQFIFQYYEKEERGRGNFPDRFSARQFPNYSSELNVNALLLGDSALYLCASNTASGEQFFGPGTRLTVL.

About this clonotype itself: This may stem from a read error, because a much larger clone lies one nucleotide away. The CDR3 DNA reads as TGTGCCAGCAACCAAGATACAGGGTTAGGCGAAAAACTGTTTTTT. It codes for CASNQDTGLGEKLFF. The chain employs TRBV4-2 and TRBJ1-4, with D tentatively TRBD1 (6 bases). The germline CDR1 and CDR2 sequences are LGHNA and YNFKEQ. There are 15 residues in the CDR3.

On this clonotype itself: A read error is possible here, since a much larger clone lies one base away. The chain uses TRBV6-6 and TRBJ2-1; 9 bases agree with TRBD2. J gave up 4 bases and V 6 bases, and 4 bases lay outside the gene matches. The germline V gene has CDR1 MNHNY and CDR2 SVGAGI (reference sequence). The CDR3 consists of 14 residues. CDR3 in amino acids: CASSQREEYNEQFF. For the CDR3, the DNA is TGTGCCAGCAGCCAGCGGGAGGAGTACAATGAGCAGTTCTTC.